Listed here are 32 T cell receptor beta chains from one sample, sequenced in a study of CD8 T cells in ankylosing spondylitis. TCRdb reprocessed the 5' RACE reads via MiXCR and lists one record per CDR3 protein. The sample carries around 340,000 distinct CDR3 sequences, 20% to 25% recorded once. Sequencing used blood, either unsorted or a sorted T cell fraction (not recorded which). Receptor source: a male donor with ankylosing spondylitis or in good health (not recorded which).

The sample holds a few counts of this clonotype. The V gene is TRBV11-2, the J gene TRBJ2-7; TRBD2 might be the D (5 bases). V shed 0 bases and J shed 3 bases, with 15 bases lying between them. This CDR3 has 16 amino acids. Germline V gene data show CDR1 as SGHAT and CDR2 as FQNNGV. The CDR3 sequence is CASSLEYTLAVYEQYF. For the CDR3, the DNA is TGTGCCAGCAGCTTAGAGTACACTCTAGCCGTCTACGAGCAGTACTTC.

This chain connects TRBV29-1 to TRBJ2-5; D may be TRBD1 (7 bases). CDR1 is SQVTM, CDR2 ANQGSEA, per germline. The V and J ends lost 3 bases and 5 bases respectively, with 13 bases between them. The CDR3 runs 13 residues. The CDR3 sequence: CSVDPPGGETQYF. The CDR3 region has the DNA TGCAGCGTTGACCCGCCAGGGGGGGAGACCCAGTACTTC.

This clonotype was seen a handful of times. V gene TRBV7-6 combines with J gene TRBJ2-2; 8 nucleotides line up with TRBD2. With V trimmed by 5 bases and J by 7 bases, 15 bases remained unmatched. The CDR3 runs 17 residues. Germline-derived CDR1 and CDR2 are SGHVS and FNYEAQ. CDR3 sequence (DNA): TGTGCCAGCAGCCCCGTGGGTCCGGGGGGGCCCGGCGGGGAGCTGTTTTTT. Encoded protein: CASSPVGPGGPGGELFF.

This clonotype was found a few times. The chain carries TRBV3-1 and TRBJ2-2; tentatively, D is TRBD1 or TRBD2 (5 bases each). Germline V gene lookup returns CDR1 LGHDT and CDR2 YNNKEL (reference sequence). There are 15 residues in the CDR3. Trimming took 7 bases from V and 3 from J, leaving 15 bases between them. The CDR3 region is CASTKVGGYTGELFF. For the CDR3, the DNA is TGTGCCAGCACTAAGGTTGGGGGTTACACCGGGGAGCTGTTTTTT.

The chain uses TRBV28 and TRBJ2-3; tentative D call: TRBD1 (5 bases). The CDR3 loop spans 15 amino acids. The V gene's germline CDR1 is MDHEN and CDR2 SYDVKM. Trimming cost V 3 bases and J 0 bases, with 10 bases left between them. As DNA, the CDR3 is TGTGCCAGCAGTTTTCAGGGTTTCAGCACAGATACGCAGTATTTT. Translating it yields CASSFQGFSTDTQYF.

The chain uses TRBV7-9 and TRBJ2-7; 9 bases are a match to TRBD1. Per the germline V gene, CDR1 is SEHNR and CDR2 is FQNEAQ (reference sequence). After removal of 5 bases from V and 3 bases from J, the junction contained 8 bases not matched to a gene. The CDR3 is made up of 15 amino acids. The CDR3 coding sequence is TGTGCCAGCAGCCAACCGGGGGACAGGGACTACGAGCAGTACTTC. It codes for CASSQPGDRDYEQYF.

This clonotype came up once. The V gene is TRBV4-1, the J gene TRBJ2-3; the match to TRBD2 covers 12 bases. The CDR3 sequence is 15 residues long. CDR1 is MGHRA, CDR2 YSYEKL, per germline. With V trimmed by 3 bases and J by 5 bases, 3 bases remained unmatched. CDR3 residues: CASSQPGLAGDTQYF. The DNA of the CDR3 is TGCGCCAGCAGCCAGCCGGGACTAGCGGGAGATACGCAGTATTTT.

The rearrangement links TRBV12-5 to TRBJ2-3; D is undetermined. Germline V gene sequence: CDR1 LGHNT, CDR2 FRNRAP. V was pared by 3 bases and J by 5 bases, with 6 bases between. The CDR3 runs 12 residues. CDR3 bases: TGTGCTAGTGGTTTAAGTGGAGATACGCAGTATTTT. Translated: CASGLSGDTQYF.

This clonotype was seen a handful of times. The chain links TRBV7-9 to TRBJ2-7; no clear D gene. V lost 5 bases to trimming and J lost 0 bases, with 14 bases between them. The CDR3 is made up of 15 amino acids. The germline CDR1 and CDR2 sequences are SEHNR and FQNEAQ (reference sequence). The CDR3 is CASSLLADSSYEQYF. CDR3 nucleotides: TGTGCCAGCAGCCTCCTCGCGGATAGCTCCTACGAGCAGTACTTC.

This clonotype appeared a few times. The DNA for the CDR3 is TGTGCCAGCAGTCGCAGGGCCTCCTACAATGAGCAGTTCTTC. Amino acids: CASSRRASYNEQFF. This chain joins TRBV27 and TRBJ2-1, with a tentative D call TRBD1 (5 bases). The germline V gene has CDR1 MNHEY and CDR2 SMNVEV (reference sequence). V lost 5 bases and J 0 bases, leaving 8 bases between the germline ends. The CDR3 length is 14 residues.

V is TRBV12-3 or TRBV12-4 and J is TRBJ2-2; D is unresolved. The CDR3 covers 14 residues. V dropped 3 bases and J dropped 2 bases, with 7 bases sitting between them. The CDR3: CASSLEINTGELFF. The DNA for the CDR3 is TGTGCCAGCAGTTTGGAGATCAACACCGGGGAGCTGTTTTTT.

V usage is TRBV27 and J usage is TRBJ2-6; D unresolved. The CDR3 is 17 amino acids. Germline V gene sequence: CDR1 MNHEY, CDR2 SMNVEV (reference sequence). V lost 4 bases and J 2 bases, leaving 15 bases between the germline ends. Here the CDR3 reads CASSSAVWSPGANVLTF. In nucleotides, the CDR3 is TGTGCCAGCAGTTCGGCGGTCTGGAGTCCTGGGGCCAACGTCCTGACTTTC.

The chain is built from TRBV7-3 and TRBJ2-6; D is unclear. This CDR3 contains 13 residues. V dropped 5 bases and J dropped 4 bases, with 6 bases sitting between them. Germline V gene sequence: CDR1 SGHTA, CDR2 FQGTGA. The CDR3 DNA reads as TGTGCCAGCAGCCAATCAGGGGCCAACGTCCTGACTTTC. Translating gives CASSQSGANVLTF.

This clonotype occurred a few times. The genes are TRBV12-3 or TRBV12-4 and TRBJ1-1, with D tentatively TRBD1 (5 bases). The CDR3 has 16 residues. V shed 4 bases and J shed 0 bases, with 15 bases lying between them. The CDR3 sequence: CASSSRDRALNTEAFF. The CDR3 DNA reads TGTGCCAGCAGTTCCCGGGACCGAGCCTTGAACACTGAAGCTTTCTTT.

The CDR3 nucleotides are TGCAGTGCCAACAATCAAAGGGGGTATCAAGAGACCCAGTACTTC. Residues: CSANNQRGYQETQYF. The chain employs TRBV20-1 and TRBJ2-5; perhaps TRBD1 as D (6 bases). The V gene lost 6 bases and the J gene lost 2 bases, with 19 bases spanning the gap. This CDR3 contains 15 residues. Germline values: CDR1 DFQATT, CDR2 SNEGSKA (reference sequence).

This clonotype was observed a few times. Here the CDR3 reads CASSQTSGAVGELFF. As DNA, the CDR3 is TGTGCCAGCAGCCAGACTAGCGGGGCTGTCGGGGAGCTGTTTTTT. The V gene is TRBV7-9, the J gene TRBJ2-2; TRBD2 aligns across 11 bases. The J segment lost 7 bases and the V segment lost 5 bases, leaving 6 bases of the junction unmatched. The CDR3 spans 15 residues. Germline V CDR1 and CDR2: SEHNR, FQNEAQ (reference sequence).

The sample holds a few counts of this clonotype. The CDR3 spells CASSLDRNIQYF. In DNA, the CDR3 is TGTGCCAGCAGCCTGGACAGAAACATTCAGTACTTC. The V gene is TRBV7-9, the J gene TRBJ2-4, with a tentative D call TRBD1 (6 bases). The CDR3 is made up of 12 amino acids. The germline V gene has CDR1 SEHNR and CDR2 FQNEAQ (reference sequence). Between the trimmed V and J ends, which lost 5 bases and 6 bases, there was a span of 8 bases.

This rearrangement joins TRBV4-1 to TRBJ2-1; 10 bases align to TRBD2. The CDR3 spans 15 residues. After removal of 4 bases from V and 8 bases from J, the junction contained 8 bases not matched to a gene. Germline V CDR1 and CDR2: MGHRA, YSYEKL. The CDR3 region has the DNA TGCGCCAGCAGCCTAACTAGCGGGGATTTTGATGAGCAGTTCTTC. This translates into CASSLTSGDFDEQFF.

The chain recombines TRBV20-1 with TRBJ1-2; possible D gene TRBD1, 6 bases. With 6 bases removed from V and 2 bases from J, the gap between germline ends came to 25 bases. CDR3 size: 17 residues. The germline CDR1 and CDR2 sequences are DFQATT and SNEGSKA (reference sequence). CDR3 loop: CSAGYHSTGPLNYGYTF. The DNA for the CDR3 is TGCAGTGCCGGGTATCACTCCACAGGGCCCTTAAACTATGGCTACACCTTC.

This clonotype was seen only a few times. The J gene is TRBJ2-2, the V gene TRBV29-1, with TRBD1 identical over 8 bases. This CDR3 spans 14 amino acids. Trimming removed 2 bases from V and 5 bases from J; junction bases left unmatched: 4. Per germline, CDR1 SQVTM and CDR2 ANQGSEA. The CDR3 sequence: CSVEKDRGTGELFF. In DNA, the CDR3 is TGCAGCGTTGAAAAAGACAGGGGAACCGGGGAGCTGTTTTTT.

This clonotype was seen a handful of times. J is TRBJ2-5 and V is TRBV3-1; 8 bases match TRBD2. V gave up 2 bases and J gave up 4 bases; unmatched junction bases: 6. The CDR3 totals 15 residues. CDR1 is LGHDT and CDR2 is YNNKEL in the germline V gene (reference sequence). The CDR3 coding sequence is TGTGCCAGCAGCCAACACGGGGGGGATGGAGAGACCCAGTACTTC. Its translation is CASSQHGGDGETQYF.

V is TRBV7-2 and J is TRBJ2-7, with D perhaps TRBD1 or TRBD2 (5 bases each). The CDR3 extends over 13 amino acids. Trimming shortened V by 6 bases and J by 6 bases, and 15 bases separated the two germline ends. Germline values: CDR1 SGHTA, CDR2 FQGNSA. In DNA form, the CDR3 reads TGTGCCAGCAGGGCTATGGGGGAAGGCGAGCAGTACTTC. Translating gives CASRAMGEGEQYF.

At least ten counts were recorded for this clonotype. CDR3 nucleotides: TGCAGCGTTGAGCTTGGGACAGGGAGACCCCTTTTCAGCTACGAGCAGTACTTC. Amino acid sequence: CSVELGTGRPLFSYEQYF. The V call is TRBV29-1, the J call TRBJ2-7, with 9 nucleotides matching TRBD1. CDR3 length equals 18 residues. V lost 3 bases and J lost 3; bases outside the gene matches: 18. Looked up from germline, CDR1 is SQVTM and CDR2 is ANQGSEA.

This chain joins TRBV28 and TRBJ2-5, with D possibly matching TRBD1 (5 bases). Germline CDR1 is MDHEN and CDR2 is SYDVKM. The V and J ends lost 3 bases and 3 bases respectively, with 14 bases between them. The CDR3 has 15 residues. The CDR3 loop reads CASSLITGVKETQYF. As DNA, the CDR3 is TGTGCCAGCAGTTTGATCACAGGAGTCAAAGAGACCCAGTACTTC.

V usage is TRBV15 and J usage is TRBJ2-7; 9 bases align to TRBD1. The V segment lost 5 bases and the J segment 0 bases; nucleotides outside the gene matches: 8. This CDR3 contains 16 residues. Germline CDR1 is LNHNV and CDR2 is YYDKDF (reference sequence). CDR3 coding DNA: TGTGCCACCAGCGGGGGGTACAGGGGGCTCTCCTACGAGCAGTACTTC. Translation: CATSGGYRGLSYEQYF.

The genes are TRBV29-1 and TRBJ2-5; 8 nucleotides line up with TRBD2. The germline V gene encodes CDR1 SQVTM and CDR2 ANQGSEA. V trimming: 3 bases; J trimming: 1 base; junction bases outside the gene matches: 16. The CDR3 totals 18 residues. CDR3 nucleotides: TGCAGCGTTGAGATAGGGTCTAGCGGGCCCCGGTTCCAAGAGACCCAGTACTTC. Amino acid sequence: CSVEIGSSGPRFQETQYF. Drawing the rest from reference TRBV29-1 and TRBJ2-5, the complete variable domain is SAVISQKPSRDICQRGTSLTIQCQVDSQVTMMFWYRQQPGQSLTLIATANQGSEATYESGFVIDKFPISRPNLTFSTLTVSNMSPEDSSIYLCSVEIGSSGPRFQETQYFGPGTRLLVL.

This chain joins TRBV27 and TRBJ2-7; perhaps TRBD1 as D (5 bases). Trimming cost V 6 bases and J 2 bases, with 11 bases left between them. CDR1 is MNHEY and CDR2 is SMNVEV in the germline V gene (reference sequence). The CDR3 is 13 residues long. CDR3 in amino acids: CASSDSSPYEQYF. CDR3 DNA: TGTGCCAGCAGCGACAGCTCCCCCTACGAGCAGTACTTC.

The chain carries TRBV12-3 or TRBV12-4 and TRBJ2-7; D is undetermined. The CDR3 has 14 residues. The germline V and J ends were trimmed by 1 base and 5 bases, with 12 bases remaining between them. CDR3 loop: CASSLGVLSHEQYF. CDR3 coding DNA: TGTGCCAGCAGTTTAGGAGTGTTGAGCCACGAGCAGTACTTC.

The chain employs TRBV27 and TRBJ2-7; 7 bases map to TRBD2. Trimming removed 3 bases from V and 3 bases from J; junction bases left unmatched: 8. The CDR3 runs 15 residues. From germline, CDR1 is MNHEY and CDR2 SMNVEV (reference sequence). This CDR3 is CASSFGQAGDYEQYF. As DNA, the CDR3 is TGTGCCAGCAGTTTTGGCCAGGCGGGAGACTACGAGCAGTACTTC.

The J gene is TRBJ2-7, the V gene TRBV14; D gene unclear. The CDR3 runs 14 residues. CDR1 SGHDN and CDR2 FVKESK come from the germline V gene. The germline V and J ends were trimmed by 4 bases and 4 bases, with 14 bases remaining between them. DNA of the CDR3: TGTGCCAGCAGCCGGGGTATTGGACCATACGAGCAGTACTTC. Its translation: CASSRGIGPYEQYF.

The chain recombines TRBV7-6 with TRBJ2-3, with TRBD2 identical over 11 bases. The CDR3 runs 20 residues. Germline V lookup: CDR1 SGHVS, CDR2 FNYEAQ. Losses at the gene ends were 6 bases for V and 0 bases for J; bases not matched to a gene: 17. CDR3 sequence reads: CASRPTSGGSKSASTDTQYF. CDR3 nucleotides: TGTGCCAGCAGACCTACTAGCGGGGGCTCGAAATCCGCTAGCACAGATACGCAGTATTTT.

This chain's CDR3 is CSVRPAGGPRYNEQFF. The CDR3 DNA sequence: TGCAGCGTTCGTCCAGCGGGGGGGCCTCGCTACAATGAGCAGTTCTTC. V gene TRBV29-1 combines with J gene TRBJ2-1, with 10 bases that match TRBD2. The CDR3 covers 16 residues. Germline lookup yields CDR1 SQVTM and CDR2 ANQGSEA. The V gene end was trimmed by 5 bases and the J gene end by 3 bases; junction bases not matched to a gene: 10.